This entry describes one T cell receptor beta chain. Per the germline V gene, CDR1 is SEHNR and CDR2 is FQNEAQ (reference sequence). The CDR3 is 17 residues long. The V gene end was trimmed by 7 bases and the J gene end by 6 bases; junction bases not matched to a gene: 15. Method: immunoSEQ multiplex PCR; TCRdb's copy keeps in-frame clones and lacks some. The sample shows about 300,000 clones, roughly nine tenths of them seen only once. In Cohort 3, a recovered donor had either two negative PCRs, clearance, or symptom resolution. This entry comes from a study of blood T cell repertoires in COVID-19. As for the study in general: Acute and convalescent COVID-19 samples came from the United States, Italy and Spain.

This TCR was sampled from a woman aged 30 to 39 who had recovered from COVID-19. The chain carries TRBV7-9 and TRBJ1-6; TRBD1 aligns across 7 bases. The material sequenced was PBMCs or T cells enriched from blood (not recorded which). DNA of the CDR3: TGTGCCAGCATCGGGACAGTGAGTGCCGGGGGTAATTCACCCCTCCACTTT. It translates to CASIGTVSAGGNSPLHF. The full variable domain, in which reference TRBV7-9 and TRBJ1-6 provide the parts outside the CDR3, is DTGVSQNPRHKITKRGQNVTFRCDPISEHNRLYWYRQTLGQGPEFLTYFQNEAQLEKSRLLSDRFSAERPKGSFSTLEIQRTEQGDSAMYLCASIGTVSAGGNSPLHFGNGTRLTVT.